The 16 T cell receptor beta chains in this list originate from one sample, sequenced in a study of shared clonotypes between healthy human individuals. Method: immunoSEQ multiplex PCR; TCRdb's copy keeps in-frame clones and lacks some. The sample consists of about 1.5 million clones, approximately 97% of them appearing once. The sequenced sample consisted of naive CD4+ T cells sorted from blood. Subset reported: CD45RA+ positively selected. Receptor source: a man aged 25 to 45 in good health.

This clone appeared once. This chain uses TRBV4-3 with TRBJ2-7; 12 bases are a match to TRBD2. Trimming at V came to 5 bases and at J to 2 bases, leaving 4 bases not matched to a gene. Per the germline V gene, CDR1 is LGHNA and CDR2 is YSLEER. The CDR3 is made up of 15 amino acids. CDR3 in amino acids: CASSRTSGDTYEQYF. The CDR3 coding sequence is TGCGCCAGCAGCAGGACTAGCGGGGATACCTACGAGCAGTACTTC.

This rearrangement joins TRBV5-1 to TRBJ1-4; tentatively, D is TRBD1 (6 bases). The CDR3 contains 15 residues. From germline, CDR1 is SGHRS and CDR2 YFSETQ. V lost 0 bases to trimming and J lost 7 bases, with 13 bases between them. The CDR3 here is CASSLVRGASEKLFF. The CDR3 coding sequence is TGCGCCAGCAGCTTGGTTCGGGGGGCAAGTGAAAAACTGTTTTTT.

The CDR3 sequence: CASSLDRGVTDTQYF. DNA for the CDR3: TGTGCCAGCAGTCTCGACAGGGGAGTGACAGATACGCAGTATTTT. The rearrangement joins TRBV27 to TRBJ2-3; TRBD1 agrees at 8 bases. The CDR3 totals 15 residues. Per germline, CDR1 MNHEY and CDR2 SMNVEV (reference sequence). Unmatched junction bases numbered 7, after V lost 5 bases and J lost 3 bases.

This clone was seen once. In nucleotides, the CDR3 is TGCGCCAGCAGCTCAATTGGGGGAGTTTCCTACAATGAGCAGTTCTTC. It codes for CASSSIGGVSYNEQFF. The rearrangement uses TRBV5-1 and TRBJ2-1; D could derive from TRBD1 or TRBD2 (5 bases each). Between the trimmed V and J ends, which lost 3 bases and 1 base, there was a span of 14 bases. Germline V gene lookup returns CDR1 SGHRS and CDR2 YFSETQ. CDR3 length equals 16 residues.

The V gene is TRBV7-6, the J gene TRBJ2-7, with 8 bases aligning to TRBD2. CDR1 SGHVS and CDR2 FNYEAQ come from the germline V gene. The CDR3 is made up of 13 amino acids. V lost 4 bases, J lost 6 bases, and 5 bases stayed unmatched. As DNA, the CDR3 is TGTGCCAGCAGCTCGGGAGGGCCGGGCGAGCAGTACTTC. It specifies CASSSGGPGEQYF. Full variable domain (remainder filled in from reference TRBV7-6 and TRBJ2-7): GAGVSQSPRYKVTKRGQDVALRCDPISGHVSLYWYRQALGQGPEFLTYFNYEAQQDKSGLPNDRFSAERPEGSISTLTIQRTEQRDSAMYRCASSSGGPGEQYFGPGTRLTVT.

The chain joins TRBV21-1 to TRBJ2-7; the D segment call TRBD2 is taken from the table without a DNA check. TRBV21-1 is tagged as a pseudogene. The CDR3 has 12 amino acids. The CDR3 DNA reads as TGTGCCAGCAGCAAAGAATTGCGCGAGCAGTACTTC. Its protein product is CASSKELREQYF.

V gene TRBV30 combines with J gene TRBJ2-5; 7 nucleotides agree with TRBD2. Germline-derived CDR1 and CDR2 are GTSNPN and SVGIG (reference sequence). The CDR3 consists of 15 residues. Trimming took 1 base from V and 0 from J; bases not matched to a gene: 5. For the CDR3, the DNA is TGTGCCTGGAGTGGGACCCGGGAGGACCAAGAGACCCAGTACTTC. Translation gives CAWSGTREDQETQYF. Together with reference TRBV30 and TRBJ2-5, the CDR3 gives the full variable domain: SQTIHQWPATLVQPVGSPLSLECTVEGTSNPNLYWYRQAAGRGLQLLFYSVGIGQISSEVPQNLSASRPQDRQFILSSKKLLLSDSGFYLCAWSGTREDQETQYFGPGTRLLVL.

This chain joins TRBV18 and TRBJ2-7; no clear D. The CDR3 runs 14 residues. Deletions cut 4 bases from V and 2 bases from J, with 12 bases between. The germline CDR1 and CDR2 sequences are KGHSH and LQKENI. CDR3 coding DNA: TGTGCCAGCTCACGTACCGATGCTCCCTACGAGCAGTACTTC. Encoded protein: CASSRTDAPYEQYF.

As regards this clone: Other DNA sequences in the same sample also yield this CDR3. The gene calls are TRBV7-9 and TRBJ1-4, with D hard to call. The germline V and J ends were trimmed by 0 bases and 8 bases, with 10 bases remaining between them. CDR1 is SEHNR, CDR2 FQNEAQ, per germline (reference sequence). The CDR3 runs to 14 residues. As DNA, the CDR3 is TGTGCCAGCAGCTTAGCTGGGGTTGGCGAAAAACTGTTTTTT. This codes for CASSLAGVGEKLFF.

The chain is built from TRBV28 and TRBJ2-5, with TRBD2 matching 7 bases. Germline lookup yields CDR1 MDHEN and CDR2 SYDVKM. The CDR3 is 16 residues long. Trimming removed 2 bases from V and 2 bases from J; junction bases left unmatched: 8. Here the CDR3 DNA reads TGTGCCAGCAGTTTACCCCCGGCGGGAGTGCAAGAGACCCAGTACTTC. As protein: CASSLPPAGVQETQYF.

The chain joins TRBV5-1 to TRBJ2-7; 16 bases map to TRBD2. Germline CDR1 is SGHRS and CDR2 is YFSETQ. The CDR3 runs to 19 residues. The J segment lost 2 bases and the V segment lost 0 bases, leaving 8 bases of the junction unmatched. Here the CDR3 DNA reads TGCGCCAGCAGCTTGGACGGGACTAGCGGGAGGGCGATAGCCTACGAGCAGTACTTC. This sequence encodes CASSLDGTSGRAIAYEQYF.

The CDR3 here is CASSLGNTEAFF. CDR3 nucleotides: TGTGCCAGCAGCCTGGGTAACACTGAAGCTTTCTTT. The V call is TRBV9, the J call TRBJ1-1; no definite D call. The ends were cut back, 4 bases at V and 2 bases at J, with 6 bases in the middle. Germline CDR1 reads SGDLS; CDR2 reads YYNGEE. The CDR3 is 12 residues long.

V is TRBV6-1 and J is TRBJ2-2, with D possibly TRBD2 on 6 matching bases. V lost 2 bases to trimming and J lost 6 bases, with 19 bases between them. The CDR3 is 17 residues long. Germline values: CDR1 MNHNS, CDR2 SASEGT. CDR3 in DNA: TGTGCCAGCAGTGAATTGGGGGGAGTGGGGCTGGCCGGGGAGCTGTTTTTT. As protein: CASSELGGVGLAGELFF.

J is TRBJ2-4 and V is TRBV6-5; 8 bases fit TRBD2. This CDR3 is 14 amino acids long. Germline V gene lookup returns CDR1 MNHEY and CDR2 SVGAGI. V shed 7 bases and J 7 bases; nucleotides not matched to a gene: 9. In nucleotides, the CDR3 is TGTGCCAGCACTCAAAGCGGGGGAGGGAACATTCAGTACTTC. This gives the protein CASTQSGGGNIQYF.

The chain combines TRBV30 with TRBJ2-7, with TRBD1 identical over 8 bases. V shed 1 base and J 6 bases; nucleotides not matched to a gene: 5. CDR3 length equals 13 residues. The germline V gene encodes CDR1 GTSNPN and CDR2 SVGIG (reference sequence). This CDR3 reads CAWSGQGTGEQYF. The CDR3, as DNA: TGTGCCTGGAGTGGCCAGGGGACAGGCGAGCAGTACTTC.

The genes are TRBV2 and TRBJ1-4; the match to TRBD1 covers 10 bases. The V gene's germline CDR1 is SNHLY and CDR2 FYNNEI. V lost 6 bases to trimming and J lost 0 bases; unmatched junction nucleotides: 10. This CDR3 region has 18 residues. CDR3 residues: CASRRPGQGNATNEKLFF. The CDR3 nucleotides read TGTGCCAGCAGGAGGCCGGGACAGGGGAATGCAACTAATGAAAAACTGTTTTTT.